This section outlines one TCR beta chain sequence together with its context. Its specificity is unknown. This specimen belongs to a study of cytomegalovirus exposure and HLA in healthy donors. The PCR employed 60 Vbeta primers together with 13 Jbeta primers. Libraries were prepared by immunoSEQ multiplex PCR; TCRdb keeps only in-frame clonotypes and omits some of them. This repertoire shows about 120,000 clones, over 75% found once; its top ten account for 11%. Study observations and caveats: Earlier analysis looked at TCR beta V segments, and most were productive about 87% or about 30% of the time. Cytomegalovirus association was assigned to over 150 TCR beta chains. What TCR beta sequences reportedly achieved was accurate prediction of HLA-A and HLA-B alleles in most subjects. Sequencing depth across donors, presence/absence analyses assumed, was roughly uniform.

There are 13 residues in the CDR3. Germline values: CDR1 SGHDN, CDR2 FVKESK. V lost 3 bases and J lost 10, with 10 bases in between. This chain connects TRBV14 to TRBJ1-6; possibly TRBD1 for D (6 bases). The sequencing sample was made of PBMCs. The TCR comes from a man between 40 and 49 years old in good health and CMV-seropositive. The CDR3 region is CASSHLQGSPLHF. The CDR3 bases are TGTGCCAGCAGCCACTTACAGGGCTCACCCCTCCACTTT.